A single T cell receptor (beta chain) is shown here with its context. Antigen specificity is unknown. Specified treatment: 15 to 20 received Ad26.COV2.S at low or high dose, single or two shots; roughly five received placebo; per-sample allocation not given. At day 63 after the first vaccine or placebo injection, samples were drawn. Whoever gave the sample was an adult aged 18-55 years in Boston. Ad26 vector vaccine expressed Wuhan-strain SARS-CoV-2 spike. The sample originates from a study of Ad26.COV2.S vaccination and SARS-CoV-2 variants. Study information: In the study, Ad26.COV2.S was injected intramuscularly once, or twice 56 days apart.

Libraries were prepared by immunoSEQ multiplex PCR; TCRdb keeps only in-frame clonotypes and omits some of them. The table shows over 400,000 clones, with 92% occurring only once. J lost 3 bases, V lost 1 base, and 3 bases had no gene match. CDR1 and CDR2 (germline): LNHDA, SQIVND (reference sequence). This CDR3 contains 15 residues. Study results and limitations: Following vaccination, spike-specific CD8+ and CD4+ T cell responses reportedly exhibited substantial breadth.

J is TRBJ2-1 and V is TRBV19, with 7 nucleotides matching TRBD1. This specimen was peripheral blood, taken in a trial of Ad26.COV2.S vaccine versus placebo. The sequence derives from a person between 18 and 65 years old who received the Ad26.COV2.S COVID-19 vaccine or a placebo. CDR3 sequence (DNA): TGTGCCAGTAGTATAGGGACAGGTGACTACAATGAGCAGTTCTTC. It codes for CASSIGTGDYNEQFF.